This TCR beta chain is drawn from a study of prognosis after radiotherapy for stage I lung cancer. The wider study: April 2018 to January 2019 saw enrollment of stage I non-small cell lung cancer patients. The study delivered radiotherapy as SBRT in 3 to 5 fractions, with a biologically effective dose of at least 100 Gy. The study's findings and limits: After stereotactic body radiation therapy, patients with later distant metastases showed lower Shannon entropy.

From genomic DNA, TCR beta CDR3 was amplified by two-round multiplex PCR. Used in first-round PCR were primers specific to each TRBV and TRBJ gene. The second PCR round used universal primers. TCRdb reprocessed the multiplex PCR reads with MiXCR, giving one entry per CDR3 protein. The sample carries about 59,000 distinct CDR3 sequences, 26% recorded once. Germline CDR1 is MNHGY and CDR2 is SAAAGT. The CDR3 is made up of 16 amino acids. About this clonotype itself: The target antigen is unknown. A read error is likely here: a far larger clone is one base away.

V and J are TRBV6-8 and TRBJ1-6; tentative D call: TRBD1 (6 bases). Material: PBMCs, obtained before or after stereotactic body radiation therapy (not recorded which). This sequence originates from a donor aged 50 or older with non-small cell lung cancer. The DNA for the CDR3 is TGTGTCAGCAGCCCTACCCCTCAGGGGAAAAATTCACCCCTCCACTTT. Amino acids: CVSSPTPQGKNSPLHF.